The 25 T cell receptor beta chains given below trace back to one sample, sequenced in a study of blood T cell repertoires in COVID-19. Produced via immunoSEQ multiplex PCR; TCRdb's table is partial and in-frame only. This table holds 200,000 to 300,000 clones, more than 80% found once. Source material: peripheral blood. Every receptor here comes from a human donor in a cohort sampled during active COVID-19.

CDR3 DNA sequence: TGTGCCAGCAGCCCTAGCGGGGGTCCCCGGGATACGCAGTATTTT. Amino acids: CASSPSGGPRDTQYF. The rearrangement joins TRBV3-1 (or the pseudogene TRBV3-2) to TRBJ2-3; TRBD2 matches at 10 bases. After removal of 4 bases from V and 6 bases from J, the junction contained 7 bases not matched to a gene. The CDR3 runs to 15 residues. CDR1 is LGHDT, CDR2 YNNKEL, per germline (reference sequence).

The chain has TRBV28 and TRBJ1-1; weak D call: TRBD1 (5 bases). This CDR3 is 15 amino acids long. Germline loops: CDR1 MDHEN, CDR2 SYDVKM. Trimming stripped 3 bases from V and 2 bases from J, with 13 bases between. Written as DNA, the CDR3 is TGTGCCAGCAGTTTGGGGGAGGGGCGCAACACTGAAGCTTTCTTT. Encoded protein: CASSLGEGRNTEAFF.

Regarding this clone: Lacking the conserved final phenylalanine or tryptophan, this CDR3 likely reflects a read error. The DNA is omitted, as the CDR3 cannot be located on it reliably, and the CDR3 follows TCRdb's listing. The gene calls are TRBV30 and TRBJ2-7; TRBD2 is taken as the D call from the table, unchecked against the DNA. Germline values: CDR1 GTSNPN, CDR2 SVGIG (reference sequence). The CDR3 spans 8 residues, counting both ends. The CDR3 sequence: CAWYVHYR.

This chain uses TRBV5-1 with TRBJ2-5; 8 bases map to TRBD1. Per germline, CDR1 SGHRS and CDR2 YFSETQ. This CDR3 is 14 amino acids long. Unmatched junction bases numbered 6, after V lost 3 bases and J lost 5 bases. The CDR3 loop reads CASSSGQGPETQYF. The CDR3 region has the DNA TGCGCCAGCAGCTCCGGACAGGGTCCCGAGACCCAGTACTTC.

This clone was recorded once. The rearrangement joins TRBV6-5 to TRBJ1-5; no definite D call. V was pared by 6 bases and J by 6 bases, with 9 bases between. The CDR3 spans 12 residues. Germline V gene sequence: CDR1 MNHEY, CDR2 SVGAGI. The CDR3 sequence: CASRPGSQPQHF. CDR3 bases: TGTGCCAGCAGACCGGGAAGTCAGCCCCAGCATTTT.

The chain combines TRBV2 with TRBJ2-5; D not certain. This CDR3 is built from 13 residues. V was clipped by 6 bases and J by 4 bases, with 12 bases between them. From germline, CDR1 is SNHLY and CDR2 FYNNEI. The CDR3 coding sequence is TGTGCCAGCAGGGTACAGTCCCCAGAGACCCAGTACTTC. This codes for CASRVQSPETQYF.

V usage is TRBV2 and J usage is TRBJ2-2, with D perhaps TRBD1 (5 bases). Germline assignment: CDR1 SNHLY and CDR2 FYNNEI. This CDR3 has 14 amino acids. Trimming removed 7 bases at V and 4 bases at J, with 13 bases between. CDR3 DNA: TGTGCCAGCATCGGTCAGGGTAGCACCGGGGAGCTGTTTTTT. Translated, it gives CASIGQGSTGELFF.

This chain links TRBV19 with TRBJ2-7, with 10 bases aligning to TRBD2. After removal of 5 bases from V and 1 base from J, the junction contained 17 bases not matched to a gene. In germline, CDR1 is LNHDA, CDR2 SQIVND (reference sequence). The CDR3 length is 19 residues. CDR3 nucleotides: TGTGCCAGTAGTGGGCCGCGGAGCGGGAGGGCCAGTTTGTCCTACGAGCAGTACTTC. Protein sequence: CASSGPRSGRASLSYEQYF.

The genes are TRBV5-1 and TRBJ2-2; 11 positions agree with TRBD1. Unmatched junction bases numbered 7, after V lost 4 bases and J lost 5 bases. The germline V gene encodes CDR1 SGHRS and CDR2 YFSETQ. The CDR3 consists of 16 residues. CDR3 coding DNA: TGCGCCAGCAGCCGAGGACAGGGGGCTTGGACCGGGGAGCTGTTTTTT. Amino acid sequence: CASSRGQGAWTGELFF.

The genes are TRBV5-1 and TRBJ2-3, with D uncertain. Germline V lookup: CDR1 SGHRS, CDR2 YFSETQ. V was shortened by 3 bases and J by 5 bases, with 4 bases between the two germline ends. This CDR3 contains 11 residues. The CDR3 DNA reads as TGCGCCAGCAGCTCGAGAGATACGCAGTATTTT. Its translation is CASSSRDTQYF.

This chain links TRBV11-3 with TRBJ2-3, with TRBD2 matching 8 bases. V was pared by 0 bases and J by 1 base, with 24 bases of the junction left unmatched. Germline CDR1 and CDR2: SGHNT and YENEEA. The CDR3 extends over 23 amino acids. In nucleotides, the CDR3 is TGTGCCAGCAGCTTAGACGCGGCCCCAGTGAGCGGGAGAGTGGGGGGGCGCACAGATACGCAGTATTTT. Residues: CASSLDAAPVSGRVGGRTDTQYF.

This clone was detected only a few times. This chain joins TRBV4-2 and TRBJ1-5; D might be TRBD1 (5 bases). This CDR3 is 14 amino acids long. Germline CDR1 is LGHNA and CDR2 is YNFKEQ. The ends were cut back, 2 bases at V and 2 bases at J, with 7 bases in the middle. The DNA for the CDR3 is TGTGCCAGCAGCCAACAGGGTGGCAATCAGCCCCAGCATTTT. The encoded protein is CASSQQGGNQPQHF.

On this clone: At one boundary the junction diverges from the germline segment, which might be a read error. The chain links TRBV4-1 to TRBJ1-4, with 7 bases that match TRBD1. Germline V gene lookup returns CDR1 MGHRA and CDR2 YSYEKL. The CDR3 runs to 15 residues. The CDR3 DNA is TGCGCCAGCAACCAAGGGACAGCCCCTAATGAAAAACTGTTTTTT. Its protein is CASNQGTAPNEKLFF.

Points on this clone: This CDR3 is also generated by other DNA sequences in the sample. The V call is TRBV18, the J call TRBJ1-1; D gene uncertain. The CDR3 is 13 amino acids. Germline V gives CDR1 KGHSH, CDR2 LQKENI. The V end was cut by 3 bases, the J end by 3 bases, with 8 bases between. The DNA for the CDR3 is TGTGCCAGCTCACCCTCTGCGGACACTGAAGCTTTCTTT. Residues: CASSPSADTEAFF.

The chain carries TRBV2 and TRBJ2-5; 8 bases match TRBD2. The CDR3 has 15 residues. Germline V gene data show CDR1 as SNHLY and CDR2 as FYNNEI. J lost 4 bases, V lost 4 bases, and 8 bases had no gene match. The CDR3 region is CASSGRRTSRETQYF. The CDR3 bases are TGTGCCAGCAGTGGGCGCCGGACTAGCAGAGAGACCCAGTACTTC.

V is TRBV15 and J is TRBJ2-2, with D tentatively TRBD1 (7 bases). V lost 0 bases and J lost 6, with 11 bases in between. The CDR3 covers 15 residues. The germline V gene encodes CDR1 LNHNV and CDR2 YYDKDF (reference sequence). The CDR3 DNA reads as TGTGCCACCAGCAGAGAAACAGGGGACTCCGGGGAGCTGTTTTTT. This encodes CATSRETGDSGELFF.

Concerning this clone: An end of the junction differs from the germline gene, which may be a read error. The chain employs TRBV27 and TRBJ2-1, with 8 bases matching TRBD2. The CDR3 totals 12 residues. In germline, CDR1 is MNHEY, CDR2 SMNVEV (reference sequence). The CDR3: CASSSPAGDAVF. CDR3 sequence (DNA): TGTGCCAGCAGTTCCCCAGCGGGGGACGCGGTCTTC.

The V and J genes are TRBV6-1 and TRBJ2-6; D is undetermined. Germline-derived CDR1 and CDR2 are MNHNS and SASEGT. V was clipped by 3 bases and J by 4 bases, with 19 bases between them. The CDR3 is 18 residues long. The CDR3 sequence: CASSDRSTPLVGANVLTF. DNA for the CDR3: TGTGCCAGCAGTGATAGGAGCACCCCGTTAGTAGGGGCCAACGTCCTGACTTTC.

The chain combines TRBV5-1 with TRBJ2-7, with 10 bases matching TRBD1. Germline CDR1 is SGHRS and CDR2 is YFSETQ. The CDR3 extends over 13 amino acids. V was clipped by 7 bases and J by 3 bases; unmatched bases: 4. As DNA, the CDR3 is TGCGCCAGCGGCAGGACAGGGGGCTACGAGCAGTACTTC. Residues: CASGRTGGYEQYF.

The chain uses TRBV5-5 and TRBJ2-5, with D possibly TRBD2 on 6 matching bases. The germline CDR1 and CDR2 sequences are SGHKS and YYEKEE (reference sequence). The CDR3 is 15 residues long. V was trimmed by 1 base and J by 4 bases, leaving 14 bases between them. The CDR3 region is CASSLLEGRGETQYF. In nucleotides, the CDR3 is TGTGCCAGCAGCTTGCTGGAGGGAAGGGGAGAGACCCAGTACTTC.

The chain recombines TRBV19 with TRBJ2-3; TRBD2 aligns across 9 bases. With 6 bases clipped from V and 6 bases from J, the junction kept 7 bases outside the gene matches. This CDR3 comprises 14 residues. From germline, CDR1 is LNHDA and CDR2 SQIVND (reference sequence). The CDR3 loop is CASRGGRAFDTQYF. CDR3 DNA: TGTGCCAGTAGAGGCGGGAGGGCCTTCGATACGCAGTATTTT.

In its sample, this clone was seen a few times. The chain carries TRBV6-5 and TRBJ1-2; D may be TRBD1 (6 bases). Per the germline V gene, CDR1 is MNHEY and CDR2 is SVGAGI. This CDR3 region has 15 residues. Trimming left V 2 bases short and J 2 bases short, with 12 bases between. The CDR3 spells CASSYNPGANYGYTF. Written as DNA, the CDR3 is TGTGCCAGCAGTTACAACCCAGGGGCGAACTATGGCTACACCTTC.

V usage is TRBV29-1 and J usage is TRBJ2-7; a weak D match, TRBD1 (6 bases). V shed 6 bases and J shed 4 bases, with 16 bases lying between them. CDR3 length: 13 residues. Germline CDR1 SQVTM, CDR2 ANQGSEA. The chain's CDR3 is CSVPGQSPYEQYF. The CDR3 coding sequence is TGCAGCGTCCCCGGACAGAGCCCTTACGAGCAGTACTTC.

This chain joins TRBV21-1 and TRBJ2-4; the table gives TRBD2 as D, unverified against the DNA. TRBV21-1 constitutes a pseudogene. The CDR3 contains 20 residues. As DNA, the CDR3 is TGTGCCAGCAGCAGGACTAGCGGGGGGCCCGTAGGATTGATCAAAAACATTCAGTACTTC. Protein: CASSRTSGGPVGLIKNIQYF.

The chain carries TRBV11-2 and TRBJ2-5, with a weak D call TRBD2 (6 bases). Per the germline V gene, CDR1 is SGHAT and CDR2 is FQNNGV. The CDR3 length is 13 residues. V was trimmed by 5 bases and J by 5 bases, leaving 12 bases between them. The CDR3 coding sequence is TGTGCCAGCAGCGCGGGACTGTGGGAGACCCAGTACTTC. The encoded protein is CASSAGLWETQYF.